Presented here are 16 T cell receptor beta chains from one specimen sequenced in a study of beta chain features in type 1 diabetes. Sequencing targeted expressed TCRB transcripts, as all isolated RNA had been reverse transcribed. TCRdb's table, derived via immunoSEQ multiplex PCR, lists solely in-frame clones and lacks some. The table has roughly 450,000 clones, around 13% seen once. Material for sequencing was naive CD4+ T cells from blood. The origin of the receptors is a man between 25 and 39 years old in good health.

This clone was picked up a small number of times. This chain uses TRBV19 with TRBJ1-1; weak D call: TRBD1 (5 bases). The CDR3 totals 14 residues. Trimming left V 3 bases short and J 1 base short, with 9 bases between. Per germline, CDR1 LNHDA and CDR2 SQIVND (reference sequence). The CDR3 reads CASSMPGQNTEAFF. In DNA, the CDR3 is TGTGCCAGTAGTATGCCGGGGCAGAACACTGAAGCTTTCTTT.

The CDR3 is CASMGPITFEQYF. DNA of the CDR3: TGTGCCAGCATGGGGCCCATTACCTTCGAGCAGTACTTC. The rearrangement uses TRBV6-1 and TRBJ2-7; D perhaps matches TRBD1 (5 bases). This CDR3 has 13 amino acids. V was shortened by 7 bases and J by 6 bases, with 16 bases between the two germline ends. Germline loops: CDR1 MNHNS, CDR2 SASEGT.

The chain links TRBV5-6 to TRBJ1-2; D is unclear. CDR1 is SGHDT and CDR2 is YYEEEE in the germline V gene. V dropped 0 bases and J dropped 1 base, with 7 bases sitting between them. There are 14 residues in the CDR3. Here the CDR3 reads CASSLASINYGYTF. CDR3 DNA sequence: TGTGCCAGCAGCTTGGCCTCCATTAACTATGGCTACACCTTC. Drawing the rest from reference TRBV5-6 and TRBJ1-2, the complete variable domain is DAGVTQSPTHLIKTRGQQVTLRCSPKSGHDTVSWYQQALGQGPQFIFQYYEEEERQRGNFPDRFSGHQFPNYSSELNVNALLLGDSALYLCASSLASINYGYTFGSGTRLTVV.

This chain joins TRBV29-1 and TRBJ2-5, with 8 bases that match TRBD2. Trimming took 6 bases from V and 4 from J; bases not matched to a gene: 16. The V gene's germline CDR1 is SQVTM and CDR2 ANQGSEA. The CDR3 has 16 amino acids. The CDR3 sequence is CSVVREDRGRRETQYF. In nucleotides, the CDR3 is TGCAGCGTGGTGCGGGAGGATAGGGGACGAAGAGAGACCCAGTACTTC.

There are a few counts of this clone. The chain recombines TRBV15 with TRBJ1-2; the D is unclear. CDR1 is LNHNV, CDR2 YYDKDF, per germline (reference sequence). Trimming pared 0 bases from V and 8 bases from J, leaving 19 bases between. This CDR3 has 16 residues. The CDR3 here is CATSRDKIEGRGGYTF. The CDR3 DNA reads TGTGCCACCAGCAGAGATAAAATCGAAGGGAGAGGGGGCTACACCTTC.

The V call is TRBV2, the J call TRBJ1-2; D remains ambiguous. The V gene's germline CDR1 is SNHLY and CDR2 FYNNEI. The CDR3 extends over 14 amino acids. Trimming shortened V by 6 bases and J by 1 base, and 12 bases separated the two germline ends. The DNA of the CDR3 is TGTGCCAGCAGCGTGATCAGATTTAACTATGGCTACACCTTC. Protein sequence: CASSVIRFNYGYTF.

This clone was detected only a few times. The chain recombines TRBV30 with TRBJ2-3, with a tentative D call TRBD2 (6 bases). The CDR3 is made up of 13 amino acids. Deletions cut 3 bases from V and 4 bases from J, with 11 bases between. Germline CDR1 reads GTSNPN; CDR2 reads SVGIG (reference sequence). The CDR3 DNA follows: TGTGCCTGGAGGATCGGGGGAGCAGATACGCAGTATTTT. Its translation: CAWRIGGADTQYF.

The V call is TRBV4-3, the J call TRBJ1-5; TRBD1 matches at 7 bases. CDR3 length: 13 residues. V lost 1 base and J lost 6; bases outside the gene matches: 0. The germline V gene encodes CDR1 LGHNA and CDR2 YSLEER. The DNA for the CDR3 is TGCGCCAGCAGCCAAGGGACAGGTCAGCCCCAGCATTTT. Its protein is CASSQGTGQPQHF.

This clone has a handful of counts. This chain uses TRBV7-9 with TRBJ2-4; 7 bases are a match to TRBD1. The CDR3 length is 14 residues. Germline V gene sequence: CDR1 SEHNR, CDR2 FQNEAQ (reference sequence). V lost 4 bases to trimming and J lost 9 bases; unmatched junction nucleotides: 9. The CDR3 region is CASSSGTGVRIQYF. Written as DNA, the CDR3 is TGTGCCAGCAGCTCGGGAACAGGGGTGCGCATTCAGTACTTC.

The chain links TRBV28 to TRBJ2-5; no clear D. The V gene's germline CDR1 is MDHEN and CDR2 SYDVKM. The CDR3 consists of 12 residues. V lost 6 bases to trimming and J lost 4 bases, with 9 bases between them. The CDR3 loop is CASSNSVETQYF. The CDR3 bases are TGTGCCAGCAGCAACAGCGTAGAGACCCAGTACTTC.

This chain links TRBV7-2 with TRBJ2-5; D is unresolved. The germline V gene has CDR1 SGHTA and CDR2 FQGNSA. V lost 0 bases to trimming and J lost 5 bases, with 10 bases between them. The CDR3 runs to 14 residues. The CDR3 loop reads CASSLAPQMETQYF. The CDR3 coding sequence is TGTGCCAGCAGCTTAGCTCCACAAATGGAGACCCAGTACTTC.

This chain connects TRBV11-2 to TRBJ2-2; D is possibly TRBD1 (5 bases). CDR1 SGHAT and CDR2 FQNNGV come from the germline V gene. The CDR3 is 16 amino acids. The V gene lost 7 bases and the J gene lost 5 bases, with 20 bases spanning the gap. The CDR3 protein is CASTVLPGHTTGELFF. CDR3 nucleotide sequence: TGTGCCAGCACCGTCCTGCCCGGACACACGACCGGGGAGCTGTTTTTT.

This clone was observed a few times. The chain combines TRBV6-5 with TRBJ2-3, with 10 positions matching TRBD1. The CDR3 runs to 14 residues. The trim removed 8 bases at V and 5 bases at J, leaving 7 bases unmatched. In germline, CDR1 is MNHEY, CDR2 SVGAGI. The CDR3 nucleotides read TGTGCCAGCGGGAGACAGGGGGCCATAGATACGCAGTATTTT. This sequence encodes CASGRQGAIDTQYF.

This clone occurred a few times. The chain links TRBV4-3 to TRBJ2-3; weak D call: TRBD1 (5 bases). Trimming shortened V by 3 bases and J by 1 base, and 14 bases separated the two germline ends. Germline V CDR1 and CDR2: LGHNA, YSLEER. This CDR3 has 16 residues. CDR3 amino acids: CASSQIGDSRTDTQYF. The CDR3 bases are TGCGCCAGCAGCCAGATCGGAGACAGCCGCACAGATACGCAGTATTTT.

This clone was seen more than once but under ten times. The CDR3 spells CAWSVMGRGQFYF. CDR3 bases: TGTGCCTGGAGTGTAATGGGCCGGGGGCAGTTTTATTTT. The rearrangement links TRBV30 to TRBJ2-3; possibly TRBD1 or TRBD2 for D (6 bases each). Trimming stripped 0 bases from V and 15 bases from J, with 19 bases between. The germline V gene has CDR1 GTSNPN and CDR2 SVGIG (reference sequence). This CDR3 is 13 amino acids long.

The chain uses TRBV4-3 and TRBJ2-2; 9 bases match TRBD2. CDR1 and CDR2 from the germline V gene are LGHNA and YSLEER. CDR3 length: 15 residues. Trimming cost V 0 bases and J 11 bases; bases outside gene matches: 7. The CDR3 DNA reads as TGCGCCAGCAGCCAAGATCTTAATCTAGCGGGAGAGCTGTTTTTT. It yields the protein CASSQDLNLAGELFF.